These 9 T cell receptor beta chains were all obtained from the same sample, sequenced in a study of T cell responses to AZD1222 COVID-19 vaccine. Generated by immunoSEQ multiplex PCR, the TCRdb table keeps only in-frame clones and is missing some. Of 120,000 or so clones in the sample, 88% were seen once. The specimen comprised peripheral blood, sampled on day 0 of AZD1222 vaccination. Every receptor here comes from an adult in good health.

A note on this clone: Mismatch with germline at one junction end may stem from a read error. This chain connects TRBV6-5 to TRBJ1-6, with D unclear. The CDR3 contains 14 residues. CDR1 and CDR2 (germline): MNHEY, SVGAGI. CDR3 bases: TGTGCCAGCAGGTACTACGAAAGGAATTCACCCCTCCACTTT. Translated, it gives CASRYYERNSPLHF.

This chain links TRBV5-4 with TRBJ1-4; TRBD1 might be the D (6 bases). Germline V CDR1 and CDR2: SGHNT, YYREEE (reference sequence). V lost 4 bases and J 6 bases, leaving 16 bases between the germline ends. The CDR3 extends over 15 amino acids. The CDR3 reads CASSQGKGGDEKLFF. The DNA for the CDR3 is TGTGCCAGCAGCCAGGGAAAGGGGGGGGATGAAAAACTGTTTTTT.

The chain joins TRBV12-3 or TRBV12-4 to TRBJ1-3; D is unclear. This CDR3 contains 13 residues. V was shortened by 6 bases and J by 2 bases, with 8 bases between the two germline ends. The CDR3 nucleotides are TGTGCCAGCAGCCTTGGCCCTGGAAACACCATATATTTT. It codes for CASSLGPGNTIYF.

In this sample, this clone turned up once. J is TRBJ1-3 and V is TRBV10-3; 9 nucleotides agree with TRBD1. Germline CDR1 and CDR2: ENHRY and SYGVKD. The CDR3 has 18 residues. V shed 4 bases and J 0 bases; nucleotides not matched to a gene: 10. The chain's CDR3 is CAISAGQGKGGSGNTIYF. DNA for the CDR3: TGTGCCATCAGTGCGGGACAGGGAAAGGGGGGCTCTGGAAACACCATATATTTT.

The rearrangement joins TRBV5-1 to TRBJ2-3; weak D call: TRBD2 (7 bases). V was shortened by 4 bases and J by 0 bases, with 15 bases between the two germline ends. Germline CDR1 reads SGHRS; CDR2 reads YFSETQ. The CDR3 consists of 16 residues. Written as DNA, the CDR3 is TGCGCCAGCAGCAGGGGGGGCCGAGTTAGCACAGATACGCAGTATTTT. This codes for CASSRGGRVSTDTQYF.

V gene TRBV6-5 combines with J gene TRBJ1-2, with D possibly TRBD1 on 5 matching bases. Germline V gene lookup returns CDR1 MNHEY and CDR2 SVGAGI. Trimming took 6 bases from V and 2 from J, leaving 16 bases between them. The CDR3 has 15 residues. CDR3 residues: CASRAGRQSNYGYTF. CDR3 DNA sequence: TGTGCCAGCAGGGCGGGACGGCAGAGCAACTATGGCTACACCTTC.

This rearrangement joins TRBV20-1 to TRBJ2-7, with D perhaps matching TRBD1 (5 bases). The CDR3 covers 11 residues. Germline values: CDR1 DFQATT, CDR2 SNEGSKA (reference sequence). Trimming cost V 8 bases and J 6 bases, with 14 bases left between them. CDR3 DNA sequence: TGCAGTCCGAAGGGGAACTCCGAGCAGTACTTC. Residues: CSPKGNSEQYF.

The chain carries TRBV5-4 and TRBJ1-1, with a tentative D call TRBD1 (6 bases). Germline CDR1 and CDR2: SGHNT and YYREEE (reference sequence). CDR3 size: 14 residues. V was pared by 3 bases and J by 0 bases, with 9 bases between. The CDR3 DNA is TGTGCCAGCAGCTGGGGACAAATGAACACTGAAGCTTTCTTT. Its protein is CASSWGQMNTEAFF.

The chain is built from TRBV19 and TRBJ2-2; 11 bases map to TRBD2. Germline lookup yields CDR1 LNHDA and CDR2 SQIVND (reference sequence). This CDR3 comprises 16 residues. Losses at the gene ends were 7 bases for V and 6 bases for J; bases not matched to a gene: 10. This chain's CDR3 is CASNPTGLAGPGELFF. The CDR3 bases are TGTGCCAGTAATCCAACCGGACTAGCGGGCCCCGGGGAGCTGTTTTTT.